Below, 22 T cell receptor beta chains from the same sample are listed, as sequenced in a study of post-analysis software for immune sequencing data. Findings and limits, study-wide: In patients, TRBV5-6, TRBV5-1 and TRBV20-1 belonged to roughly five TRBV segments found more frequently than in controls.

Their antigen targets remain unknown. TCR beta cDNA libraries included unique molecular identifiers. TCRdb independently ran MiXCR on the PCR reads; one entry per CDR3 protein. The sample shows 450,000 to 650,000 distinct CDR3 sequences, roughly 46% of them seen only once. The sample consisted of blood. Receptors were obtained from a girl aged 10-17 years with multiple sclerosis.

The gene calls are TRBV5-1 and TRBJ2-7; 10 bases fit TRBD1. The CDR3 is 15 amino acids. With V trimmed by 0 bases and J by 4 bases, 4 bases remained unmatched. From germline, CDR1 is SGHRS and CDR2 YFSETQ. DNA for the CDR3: TGCGCCAGCAGCTTGGATCCGGGACAGGGGTACGAGCAGTACTTC. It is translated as CASSLDPGQGYEQYF.

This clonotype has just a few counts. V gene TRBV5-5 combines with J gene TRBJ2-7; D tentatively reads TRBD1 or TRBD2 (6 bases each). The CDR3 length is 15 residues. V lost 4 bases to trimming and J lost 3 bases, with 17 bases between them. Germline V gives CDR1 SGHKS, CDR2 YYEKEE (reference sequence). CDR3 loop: CASSKIGGSIYEQYF. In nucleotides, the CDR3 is TGTGCCAGCAGCAAGATAGGGGGGAGTATCTACGAGCAGTACTTC.

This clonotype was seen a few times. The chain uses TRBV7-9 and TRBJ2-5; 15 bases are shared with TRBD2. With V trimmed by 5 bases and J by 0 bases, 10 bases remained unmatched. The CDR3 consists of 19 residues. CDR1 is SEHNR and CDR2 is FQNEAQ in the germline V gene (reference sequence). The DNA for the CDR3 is TGTGCCAGCAGCGAGATCTGGACTAGCGGGAGGGGGTACCAAGAGACCCAGTACTTC. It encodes CASSEIWTSGRGYQETQYF.

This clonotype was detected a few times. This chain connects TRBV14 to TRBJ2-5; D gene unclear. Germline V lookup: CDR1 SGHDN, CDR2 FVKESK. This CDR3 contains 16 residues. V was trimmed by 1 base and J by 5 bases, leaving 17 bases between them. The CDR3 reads CASSQGGITGSETQYF. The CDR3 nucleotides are TGTGCCAGCAGCCAAGGAGGCATCACTGGTAGCGAGACCCAGTACTTC.

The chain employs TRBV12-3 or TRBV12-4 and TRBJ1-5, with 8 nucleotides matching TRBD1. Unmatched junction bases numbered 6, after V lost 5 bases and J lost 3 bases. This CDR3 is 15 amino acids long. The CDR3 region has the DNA TGTGCCAGCAGTGAGAGGACAGGGAACAATCAGCCCCAGCATTTT. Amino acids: CASSERTGNNQPQHF.

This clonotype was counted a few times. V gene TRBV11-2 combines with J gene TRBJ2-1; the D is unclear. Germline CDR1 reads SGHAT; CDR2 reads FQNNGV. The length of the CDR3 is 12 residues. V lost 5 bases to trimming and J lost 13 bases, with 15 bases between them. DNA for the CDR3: TGTGCCAGCAGCGCAGACTTCCCTCGTCAGTTCTTC. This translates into CASSADFPRQFF.

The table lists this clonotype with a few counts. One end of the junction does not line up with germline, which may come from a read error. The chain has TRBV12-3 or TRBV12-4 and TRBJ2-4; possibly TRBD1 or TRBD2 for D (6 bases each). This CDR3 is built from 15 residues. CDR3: CASSLRRGAKNIRYF. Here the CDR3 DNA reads TGTGCCAGCAGTTTAAGGAGGGGGGCCAAAAACATTCGGTACTTC.

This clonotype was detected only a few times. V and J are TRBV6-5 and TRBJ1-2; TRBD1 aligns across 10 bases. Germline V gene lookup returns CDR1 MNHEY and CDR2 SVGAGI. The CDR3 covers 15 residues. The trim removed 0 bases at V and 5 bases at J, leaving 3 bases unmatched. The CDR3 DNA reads TGTGCCAGCAGTTACTCGTGGGGACAGGGGTATGGCTACACCTTC. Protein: CASSYSWGQGYGYTF.

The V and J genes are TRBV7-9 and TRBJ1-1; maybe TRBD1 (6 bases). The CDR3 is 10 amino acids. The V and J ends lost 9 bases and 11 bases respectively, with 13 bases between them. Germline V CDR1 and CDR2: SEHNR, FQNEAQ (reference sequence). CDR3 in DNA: TGTGCCAGTTCAGGGGAAGGGGCTTTCTTT. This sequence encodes CASSGEGAFF. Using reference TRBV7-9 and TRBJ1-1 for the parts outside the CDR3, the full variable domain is DTGVSQNPRHKITKRGQNVTFRCDPISEHNRLYWYRQTLGQGPEFLTYFQNEAQLEKSRLLSDRFSAERPKGSFSTLEIQRTEQGDSAMYLCASSGEGAFFGQGTRLTVV.

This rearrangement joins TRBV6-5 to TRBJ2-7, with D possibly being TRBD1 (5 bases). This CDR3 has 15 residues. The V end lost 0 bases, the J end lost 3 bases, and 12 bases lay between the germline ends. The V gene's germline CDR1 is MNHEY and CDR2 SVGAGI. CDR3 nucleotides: TGTGCCAGCAGTTACTCAGGGGTAGGGCTCTACGAGCAGTACTTC. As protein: CASSYSGVGLYEQYF.

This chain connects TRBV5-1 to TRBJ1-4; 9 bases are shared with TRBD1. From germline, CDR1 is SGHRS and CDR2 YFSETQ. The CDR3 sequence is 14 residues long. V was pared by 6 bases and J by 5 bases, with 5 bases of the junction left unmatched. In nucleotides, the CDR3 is TGCGCCAGCACCGAAGGGACAGGGAATGAAAAACTGTTTTTT. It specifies CASTEGTGNEKLFF.

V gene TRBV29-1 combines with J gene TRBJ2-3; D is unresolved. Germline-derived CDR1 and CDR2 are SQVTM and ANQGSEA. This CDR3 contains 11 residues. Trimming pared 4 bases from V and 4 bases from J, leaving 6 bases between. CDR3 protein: CSVAQPDTQYF. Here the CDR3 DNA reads TGCAGCGTTGCGCAACCAGATACGCAGTATTTT.

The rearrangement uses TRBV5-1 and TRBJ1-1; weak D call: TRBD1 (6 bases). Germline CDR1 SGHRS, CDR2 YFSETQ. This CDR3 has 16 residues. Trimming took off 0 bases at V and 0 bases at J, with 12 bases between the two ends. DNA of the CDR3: TGCGCCAGCAGCTTGGACCCCGGACAGATGAACACTGAAGCTTTCTTT. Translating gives CASSLDPGQMNTEAFF.

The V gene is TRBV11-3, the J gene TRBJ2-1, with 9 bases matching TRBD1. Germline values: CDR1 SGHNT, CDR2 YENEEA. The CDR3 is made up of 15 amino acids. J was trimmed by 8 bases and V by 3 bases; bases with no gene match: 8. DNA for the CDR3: TGTGCCAGCAGCTTTCCGGGACAGGGACAAGATGAGCAGTTCTTC. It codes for CASSFPGQGQDEQFF. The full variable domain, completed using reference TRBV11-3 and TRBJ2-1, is EAGVVQSPRYKIIEKKQPVAFWCNPISGHNTLYWYLQNLGQGPELLIRYENEEAVDDSQLPKDRFSAERLKGVDSTLKIQPAELGDSAVYLCASSFPGQGQDEQFFGPGTRLTVL.

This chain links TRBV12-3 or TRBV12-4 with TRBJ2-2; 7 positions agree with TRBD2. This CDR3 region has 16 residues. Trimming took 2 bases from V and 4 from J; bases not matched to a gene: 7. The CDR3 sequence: CASSLMGGRGTGELFF. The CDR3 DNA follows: TGTGCCAGCAGTTTAATGGGCGGGAGAGGCACCGGGGAGCTGTTTTTT.

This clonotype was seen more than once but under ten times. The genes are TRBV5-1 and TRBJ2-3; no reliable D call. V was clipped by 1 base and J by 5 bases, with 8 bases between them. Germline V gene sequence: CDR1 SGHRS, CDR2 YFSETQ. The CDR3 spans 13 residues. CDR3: CASSLMVEDTQYF. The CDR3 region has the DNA TGCGCCAGCAGCTTGATGGTTGAAGATACGCAGTATTTT.

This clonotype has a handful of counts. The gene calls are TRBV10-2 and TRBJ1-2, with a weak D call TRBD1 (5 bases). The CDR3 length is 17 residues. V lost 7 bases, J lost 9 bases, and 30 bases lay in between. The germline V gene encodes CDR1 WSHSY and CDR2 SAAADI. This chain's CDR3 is CASTPVRQKGVAGSYTF. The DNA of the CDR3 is TGCGCCAGCACTCCAGTCCGACAAAAAGGGGTCGCGGGGAGCTACACCTTC.

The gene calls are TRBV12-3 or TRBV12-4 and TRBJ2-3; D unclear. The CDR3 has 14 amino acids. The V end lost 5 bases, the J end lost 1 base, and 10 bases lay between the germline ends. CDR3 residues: CASSPPLRTDTQYF. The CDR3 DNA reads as TGTGCCAGCAGTCCGCCTCTTCGCACAGATACGCAGTATTTT.

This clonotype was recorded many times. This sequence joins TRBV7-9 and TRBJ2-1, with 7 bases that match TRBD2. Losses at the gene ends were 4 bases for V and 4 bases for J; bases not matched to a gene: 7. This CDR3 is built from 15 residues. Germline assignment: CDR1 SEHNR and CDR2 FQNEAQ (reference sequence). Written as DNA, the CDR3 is TGTGCCAGCAGCTGGGTGCGGGAGTTTTACAATGAGCAGTTCTTC. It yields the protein CASSWVREFYNEQFF.

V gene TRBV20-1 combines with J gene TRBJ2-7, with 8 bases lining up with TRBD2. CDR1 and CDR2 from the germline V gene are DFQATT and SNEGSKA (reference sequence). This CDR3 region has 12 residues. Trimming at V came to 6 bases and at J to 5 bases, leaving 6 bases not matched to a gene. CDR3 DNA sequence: TGCAGTGCGCGGCGGGGGGCAGACGAGCAGTACTTC. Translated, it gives CSARRGADEQYF.

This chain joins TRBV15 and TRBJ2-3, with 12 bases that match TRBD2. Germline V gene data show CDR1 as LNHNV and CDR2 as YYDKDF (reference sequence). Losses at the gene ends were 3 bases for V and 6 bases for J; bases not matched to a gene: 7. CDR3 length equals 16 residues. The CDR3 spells CATSSGLAGGKDTQYF. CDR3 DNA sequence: TGTGCCACCAGCAGCGGCCTAGCGGGGGGGAAGGATACGCAGTATTTT.

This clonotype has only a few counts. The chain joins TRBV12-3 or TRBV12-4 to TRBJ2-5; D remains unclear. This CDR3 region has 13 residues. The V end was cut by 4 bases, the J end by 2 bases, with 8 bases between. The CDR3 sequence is CASSSPVQETQYF. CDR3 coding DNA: TGTGCCAGCAGTTCTCCGGTTCAAGAGACCCAGTACTTC.